A single sample gave rise to the 28 T cell receptor beta chains below, sequenced in a study of blood T cell repertoires in COVID-19. The assay was immunoSEQ multiplex PCR, and TCRdb's table has in-frame clones only and misses some. Altogether over 450,000 clones are present, about 89% being singletons, with the ten largest covering roughly 7.3%. The sequenced material came from peripheral blood. All receptors derive from a woman aged 45 to 65 with COVID-19, enrolled during active disease.

This chain joins TRBV3-1 (or the pseudogene TRBV3-2) and TRBJ1-5, with a possible D match to TRBD1 (5 bases). CDR1 and CDR2 from the germline V gene are LGHDT and YNNKEL (reference sequence). V lost 4 bases, J lost 5 bases, and 15 bases lay in between. The CDR3 is made up of 15 amino acids. The CDR3 coding sequence is TGTGCCAGCAGCCCCTCCGGAGGGGATCATCAGCCCCAGCATTTT. Translated, it gives CASSPSGGDHQPQHF.

J is TRBJ2-1 and V is TRBV6-5; 7 nucleotides match TRBD1. The CDR3 covers 14 residues. Germline lookup yields CDR1 MNHEY and CDR2 SVGAGI. The junction had 6 bases not matched to a gene; V was cut back by 5 bases and J by 5 bases. As DNA, the CDR3 is TGTGCCAGCAGTACTCGGACAGGCAACAATGAGCAGTTCTTC. This sequence encodes CASSTRTGNNEQFF.

The chain recombines TRBV6-5 with TRBJ2-7; TRBD1 is a possible D gene (5 bases). The CDR3 is 15 residues long. CDR1 MNHEY and CDR2 SVGAGI come from the germline V gene. The V gene lost 6 bases and the J gene lost 4 bases, with 19 bases spanning the gap. The CDR3 region has the DNA TGTGCCAGCAGCCCCGGCCATACAGGCTCGTACGAGCAGTACTTC. As protein: CASSPGHTGSYEQYF.

The J gene is TRBJ1-2, the V gene TRBV19; D uncertain. The germline V gene has CDR1 LNHDA and CDR2 SQIVND (reference sequence). This CDR3 spans 13 amino acids. V lost 8 bases and J lost 3, with 13 bases in between. The chain's CDR3 is CASSGGFYYGYTF. The CDR3 DNA sequence: TGTGCCAGTTCCGGAGGGTTTTACTATGGCTACACCTTC.

The V and J genes are TRBV30 and TRBJ1-2; 7 bases match TRBD1. Germline CDR1 reads GTSNPN; CDR2 reads SVGIG (reference sequence). This CDR3 has 13 amino acids. V trimming: 1 base; J trimming: 4 bases; junction bases outside the gene matches: 3. CDR3 sequence: CAWSETGPYGYTF. The DNA of the CDR3 is TGTGCCTGGAGTGAGACAGGGCCCTATGGCTACACCTTC.

The table lists this clone with a count of one. V and J are TRBV29-1 and TRBJ1-4; D ambiguous. The germline V gene has CDR1 SQVTM and CDR2 ANQGSEA. The CDR3 is 13 amino acids. V lost 4 bases and J 8 bases, leaving 14 bases between the germline ends. CDR3 loop: CSVGRAVGEKLFF. CDR3 coding DNA: TGCAGCGTTGGAAGAGCGGTGGGGGAAAAACTGTTTTTT.

J is TRBJ2-1 and V is TRBV6-5, with 10 bases fitting TRBD2. V shed 6 bases, J shed 10 bases, and the junction held 12 bases outside the gene matches. The CDR3 loop spans 15 amino acids. The V gene's germline CDR1 is MNHEY and CDR2 SVGAGI. CDR3 protein: CASSRRGSGGDEQFF. Here the CDR3 DNA reads TGTGCCAGCAGCCGCCGTGGGAGCGGGGGGGACGAGCAGTTCTTC.

The V and J genes are TRBV6-1 and TRBJ2-7; no definite D call. The V gene's germline CDR1 is MNHNS and CDR2 SASEGT. V gave up 0 bases and J gave up 3 bases, with 9 bases separating them. The CDR3 loop spans 14 amino acids. CDR3 loop: CASSEAWSSYEQYF. The DNA for the CDR3 is TGTGCCAGCAGTGAAGCATGGAGCAGCTACGAGCAGTACTTC.

The chain uses TRBV30 and TRBJ1-2; 7 bases match TRBD1. V lost 0 bases and J lost 8; bases outside the gene matches: 6. Germline V gene sequence: CDR1 GTSNPN, CDR2 SVGIG (reference sequence). This CDR3 spans 13 amino acids. The CDR3 is CAWSVLDRVGYTF. CDR3 nucleotides: TGTGCCTGGAGTGTACTTGACAGGGTCGGCTACACCTTC.

This rearrangement joins TRBV5-6 to TRBJ1-2; TRBD1 is a possible D gene (5 bases). V shed 2 bases and J shed 0 bases, with 11 bases lying between them. The CDR3 has 15 amino acids. CDR1 and CDR2 from the germline V gene are SGHDT and YYEEEE. The CDR3 sequence: CASSFGVGANYGYTF. The CDR3 DNA is TGTGCCAGCAGCTTTGGGGTAGGGGCTAACTATGGCTACACCTTC.

V usage is TRBV11-2 and J usage is TRBJ1-6; no clear D gene. Germline lookup yields CDR1 SGHAT and CDR2 FQNNGV. V was cut by 1 base and J by 2 bases, with 12 bases left in between. This CDR3 has 17 amino acids. DNA of the CDR3: TGTGCCAGCAGCTTAGGTATCGGTAGCCCCTATAATTCACCCCTCCACTTT. Amino acids: CASSLGIGSPYNSPLHF.

The chain uses TRBV11-2 and TRBJ1-6; 7 nucleotides line up with TRBD1. Germline CDR1 and CDR2: SGHAT and FQNNGV. The CDR3 is 14 residues long. The J segment lost 8 bases and the V segment lost 5 bases, leaving 6 bases of the junction unmatched. The CDR3 sequence is CASSRTGGDSPLHF. In DNA form, the CDR3 reads TGTGCCAGCAGCCGGACAGGCGGTGATTCACCCCTCCACTTT.

The chain links TRBV2 to TRBJ2-7; 9 positions match TRBD2. Germline V gene sequence: CDR1 SNHLY, CDR2 FYNNEI. The CDR3 has 15 amino acids. The V segment lost 6 bases and the J segment 2 bases; nucleotides outside the gene matches: 8. This CDR3 is CASSPGTSKPYEQYF. CDR3 nucleotide sequence: TGTGCCAGCAGCCCCGGGACTAGCAAGCCCTACGAGCAGTACTTC.

The chain recombines TRBV5-1 with TRBJ2-7; the match to TRBD1 covers 10 bases. There are 15 residues in the CDR3. The V and J ends lost 0 bases and 2 bases, in that order; junction bases with no gene match: 2. Germline V lookup: CDR1 SGHRS, CDR2 YFSETQ. CDR3 sequence (DNA): TGCGCCAGCAGCTTGGATGGACAGGGGGCCTACGAGCAGTACTTC. Protein: CASSLDGQGAYEQYF.

The gene calls are TRBV30 and TRBJ2-1; D might be TRBD2 (5 bases). CDR3 length: 16 residues. The germline V gene encodes CDR1 GTSNPN and CDR2 SVGIG (reference sequence). V lost 1 base, J lost 5 bases, and 18 bases lay in between. In DNA, the CDR3 is TGTGCCTGGAGTGACCTTCGAGGATCCGGGAACAATGAGCAGTTCTTC. Protein product: CAWSDLRGSGNNEQFF.

The chain recombines TRBV4-1 with TRBJ2-7; TRBD2 might be the D (6 bases). V lost 1 base and J lost 6, with 7 bases in between. The CDR3 runs to 12 residues. Germline CDR1 and CDR2: MGHRA and YSYEKL. Here the CDR3 reads CASSQVEGEQYF. As DNA, the CDR3 is TGCGCCAGCAGCCAAGTGGAGGGCGAGCAGTACTTC.

This chain joins TRBV5-5 and TRBJ2-5; tentative D call: TRBD2 (5 bases). The CDR3 contains 17 residues. Trimming removed 1 base from V and 1 base from J, with 17 bases in between. Germline V gene lookup returns CDR1 SGHKS and CDR2 YYEKEE (reference sequence). The CDR3 reads CASSLSTGGLFQETQYF. For the CDR3, the DNA is TGTGCCAGCAGCTTGTCAACTGGCGGGTTATTCCAAGAGACCCAGTACTTC. Combining the CDR3 with reference TRBV5-5 and TRBJ2-5 gives the whole variable domain DAGVTQSPTHLIKTRGQQVTLRCSPISGHKSVSWYQQVLGQGPQFIFQYYEKEERGRGNFPDRFSARQFPNYSSELNVNALLLGDSALYLCASSLSTGGLFQETQYFGPGTRLLVL.

The V and J genes are TRBV4-1 and TRBJ1-5; no firm D call. The ends were cut back, 3 bases at V and 5 bases at J, with 20 bases in the middle. Germline loops: CDR1 MGHRA, CDR2 YSYEKL. CDR3 size: 17 residues. For the CDR3, the DNA is TGCGCCAGCAGCCATGATGGATCAGGAAGGTGGGATCAGCCCCAGCATTTT. Its translation: CASSHDGSGRWDQPQHF.

The V gene is TRBV2, the J gene TRBJ2-3, with 8 nucleotides matching TRBD2. Germline V gene data show CDR1 as SNHLY and CDR2 as FYNNEI. The CDR3 loop spans 15 amino acids. Losses at the gene ends were 8 bases for V and 5 bases for J; bases not matched to a gene: 12. The CDR3 region is CASQGRLAMGDTQYF. CDR3 nucleotides: TGTGCCAGCCAGGGCCGACTAGCGATGGGAGATACGCAGTATTTT.

The gene calls are TRBV7-6 and TRBJ1-1; 8 bases agree with TRBD1. This CDR3 contains 14 residues. The germline V gene has CDR1 SGHVS and CDR2 FNYEAQ. V was pared by 6 bases and J by 8 bases, with 11 bases of the junction left unmatched. The CDR3 sequence: CASSYTGGRSEAFF. CDR3 in DNA: TGTGCCAGCAGTTATACAGGGGGAAGATCCGAAGCTTTCTTT. The whole variable domain, filled in from reference TRBV7-6 and TRBJ1-1, reads GAGVSQSPRYKVTKRGQDVALRCDPISGHVSLYWYRQALGQGPEFLTYFNYEAQQDKSGLPNDRFSAERPEGSISTLTIQRTEQRDSAMYRCASSYTGGRSEAFFGQGTRLTVV.

The chain uses TRBV3-1 (or the pseudogene TRBV3-2) and TRBJ1-2, with 9 bases identical to TRBD1. The CDR3 is 16 amino acids. J was trimmed by 1 base and V by 0 bases; bases with no gene match: 3. The germline gives CDR1 LGHDT, CDR2 YNNKEL (reference sequence). The CDR3 is CASSQDGTGFNYGYTF. CDR3 nucleotides: TGTGCCAGCAGCCAAGACGGGACAGGGTTTAACTATGGCTACACCTTC.

This clone was found a few times. The chain employs TRBV5-1 and TRBJ2-3, with a tentative D call TRBD1 (6 bases). Trimming stripped 4 bases from V and 0 bases from J, with 12 bases between. CDR1 and CDR2 (germline): SGHRS, YFSETQ. The CDR3 extends over 15 amino acids. The CDR3 region has the DNA TGCGCCAGCAGCCATCTGGGGGCTAGCACAGATACGCAGTATTTT. Amino acids: CASSHLGASTDTQYF.

The chain employs TRBV7-2 and TRBJ1-1, with TRBD1 matching 8 bases. Trimming at V came to 6 bases and at J to 8 bases, leaving 8 bases not matched to a gene. Looked up from germline, CDR1 is SGHTA and CDR2 is FQGNSA. This CDR3 region has 13 residues. In DNA form, the CDR3 reads TGTGCCAGCAGTCGCGACAGGGGTAGCGAAGCTTTCTTT. As protein: CASSRDRGSEAFF.

The table lists this clone with a count of one. This chain joins TRBV30 and TRBJ2-2, with D possibly TRBD2 on 6 matching bases. CDR3 length: 13 amino acids. Trimming took off 3 bases at V and 7 bases at J, with 12 bases between the two ends. Germline V gives CDR1 GTSNPN, CDR2 SVGIG (reference sequence). The CDR3 nucleotides read TGTGCCTGGAGGGCCCGGCGGGACGGGGAGCTGTTTTTT. The encoded protein is CAWRARRDGELFF. The full variable domain, completed using reference TRBV30 and TRBJ2-2, is SQTIHQWPATLVQPVGSPLSLECTVEGTSNPNLYWYRQAAGRGLQLLFYSVGIGQISSEVPQNLSASRPQDRQFILSSKKLLLSDSGFYLCAWRARRDGELFFGEGSRLTVL.

The CDR3: CASSASGGRHTQYF. As DNA, the CDR3 is TGTGCCAGCAGCGCTAGCGGGGGTCGACATACGCAGTATTTT. The chain uses TRBV7-3 and TRBJ2-3, with 10 bases identical to TRBD2. After removal of 5 bases from V and 7 bases from J, the junction contained 6 bases not matched to a gene. From germline, CDR1 is SGHTA and CDR2 FQGTGA. This CDR3 is 14 amino acids long.

The V gene is TRBV11-2, the J gene TRBJ2-2, with 8 nucleotides matching TRBD2. Germline assignment: CDR1 SGHAT and CDR2 FQNNGV. Trimming at V came to 2 bases and at J to 4 bases, leaving 6 bases not matched to a gene. The CDR3 contains 16 residues. CDR3 bases: TGTGCCAGCAGCTTAAGTCTGCGGGGGGCCACCGGGGAGCTGTTTTTT. It yields the protein CASSLSLRGATGELFF.

The chain has TRBV5-5 and TRBJ2-1; 7 nucleotides match TRBD1. CDR3 length equals 13 residues. V shed 0 bases and J 6 bases; nucleotides not matched to a gene: 0. CDR1 is SGHKS and CDR2 is YYEKEE in the germline V gene (reference sequence). The CDR3 here is CASSLDRGNEQFF. The CDR3 DNA sequence: TGTGCCAGCAGCTTGGACAGGGGCAATGAGCAGTTCTTC.

The chain has TRBV30 and TRBJ2-1; TRBD1 might be the D (5 bases). CDR3 length: 14 residues. V was pared by 0 bases and J by 4 bases, with 10 bases between. Germline values: CDR1 GTSNPN, CDR2 SVGIG (reference sequence). The CDR3 DNA is TGTGCCTGGAGTGTCAGCAGGGCTTACAATGAGCAGTTCTTC. Translating gives CAWSVSRAYNEQFF. Using reference TRBV30 and TRBJ2-1 for the parts outside the CDR3, the full variable domain is SQTIHQWPATLVQPVGSPLSLECTVEGTSNPNLYWYRQAAGRGLQLLFYSVGIGQISSEVPQNLSASRPQDRQFILSSKKLLLSDSGFYLCAWSVSRAYNEQFFGPGTRLTVL.